A single sample is the source of the 16 T cell receptor beta chains below, sequenced in a study of shared clonotypes between healthy human individuals. The protocol was immunoSEQ multiplex PCR, while the TCRdb copy is restricted to in-frame clones and leaves out a portion. The data hold nearly 1 million clones, with approximately 80% observed a single time. What was sequenced was memory CD4+ T cells sorted from blood. Specified subset: CD45RA-negative fraction. These TCRs come from a young man in good health.

V and J are TRBV7-2 and TRBJ1-1, with D possibly matching TRBD1 (5 bases). This CDR3 comprises 14 residues. Per germline, CDR1 SGHTA and CDR2 FQGNSA. Trimming took off 5 bases at V and 0 bases at J, with 10 bases between the two ends. The CDR3, as DNA: TGTGCCAGCAGCACCACAGGTCTGAACACTGAAGCTTTCTTT. Its protein is CASSTTGLNTEAFF. Complete variable domain (other parts from reference TRBV7-2 and TRBJ1-1): GAGVSQSPSNKVTEKGKDVELRCDPISGHTALYWYRQSLGQGLEFLIYFQGNSAPDKSGLPSDRFSAERTGGSVSTLTIQRTQQEDSAVYLCASSTTGLNTEAFFGQGTRLTVV.

The DNA of the CDR3 is TGTGCCAGTAGTTCCGATTCCCTGAACACTGAAGCTTTCTTT. It translates to CASSSDSLNTEAFF. This sequence joins TRBV19 and TRBJ1-1, with D unresolved. From germline, CDR1 is LNHDA and CDR2 SQIVND (reference sequence). The CDR3 covers 14 residues. Deletions cut 5 bases from V and 0 bases from J, with 10 bases between.

The rearrangement links TRBV28 to TRBJ2-5; the match to TRBD2 covers 9 bases. The DNA end favors TRBJ2-7, so the J call may be wrong. The germline gives CDR1 MDHEN, CDR2 SYDVKM. This CDR3 contains 15 residues. CDR3 sequence: CASSGSGGTSYEQYF. CDR3 coding DNA: TGTGCCAGCAGTGGTAGCGGGGGTACCTCCTACGAGCAGTACTTC.

This clone was counted a few times. J is TRBJ1-1 and V is TRBV5-6, with D possibly matching TRBD1 (5 bases). V lost 0 bases and J lost 7, with 7 bases in between. The germline V gene has CDR1 SGHDT and CDR2 YYEEEE. The CDR3 has 12 amino acids. In nucleotides, the CDR3 is TGTGCCAGCAGCTTGGTGCAGGGTGAAGCTTTCTTT. Protein: CASSLVQGEAFF.

This chain's CDR3 is CASSQGFRERLSSYEQYF. The CDR3 region has the DNA TGCGCCAGCAGCCAAGGGTTCAGGGAAAGACTGAGCTCCTACGAGCAGTACTTC. This rearrangement joins TRBV4-1 to TRBJ2-7; tentatively, D is TRBD1 (5 bases). Germline loops: CDR1 MGHRA, CDR2 YSYEKL. Trimming pared 1 base from V and 0 bases from J, leaving 19 bases between. CDR3 size: 18 residues.

This clone was found once. The J gene is TRBJ2-2, the V gene TRBV7-2, with TRBD2 matching over 12 bases. V was pared by 5 bases and J by 5 bases, with 6 bases of the junction left unmatched. This CDR3 has 16 residues. The germline V gene encodes CDR1 SGHTA and CDR2 FQGNSA. This CDR3 reads CASSTRTSGNTGELFF. Here the CDR3 DNA reads TGTGCCAGCAGCACGCGGACTAGCGGGAATACCGGGGAGCTGTTTTTT.

The table lists this clone with a few counts. J is TRBJ2-7 and V is TRBV30; either TRBD1 or TRBD2 may supply D (5 bases each). With 3 bases removed from V and 6 bases from J, the gap between germline ends came to 21 bases. CDR1 and CDR2 (germline): GTSNPN, SVGIG (reference sequence). The CDR3 is 15 residues long. The DNA of the CDR3 is TGTGCCTGGAGCGACCGGGACCGCGGTATCCCCGAGCAGTACTTC. Translating it yields CAWSDRDRGIPEQYF.

This chain connects TRBV15 to TRBJ2-3; no firm D call. This CDR3 comprises 14 residues. Germline V gives CDR1 LNHNV, CDR2 YYDKDF (reference sequence). V was trimmed by 0 bases and J by 4 bases, leaving 8 bases between them. The CDR3 nucleotides read TGTGCCACCAGCAGAGATCGAACCCCAGATACGCAGTATTTT. It specifies CATSRDRTPDTQYF.

The genes are TRBV5-1 and TRBJ1-3; the match to TRBD1 covers 9 bases. The CDR3 runs to 16 residues. CDR1 SGHRS and CDR2 YFSETQ come from the germline V gene. Trimming took 4 bases from V and 2 from J; bases not matched to a gene: 7. The CDR3: CASSAITGGPGNTIYF. The DNA for the CDR3 is TGCGCCAGCAGCGCCATAACAGGGGGCCCTGGAAACACCATATATTTT.

The CDR3 nucleotides are TGTGCCAGCAGTAATGGACTAGCGGGCACAGATACGCAGTATTTT. This sequence encodes CASSNGLAGTDTQYF. The V gene is TRBV25-1, the J gene TRBJ2-3; TRBD2 matches 10 bases. This CDR3 spans 15 amino acids. The V gene end was trimmed by 5 bases and the J gene end by 1 base; junction bases not matched to a gene: 3. Germline V gene lookup returns CDR1 MGHDK and CDR2 SYGVNS.

The V gene is TRBV15, the J gene TRBJ2-1; D remains ambiguous. Trimming shortened V by 0 bases and J by 10 bases, and 7 bases separated the two germline ends. The CDR3 has 12 residues. CDR1 is LNHNV and CDR2 is YYDKDF in the germline V gene (reference sequence). This chain's CDR3 is CATSRDSREQFF. The CDR3 DNA sequence: TGTGCCACCAGCAGAGACTCTCGGGAGCAGTTCTTC.

Ten or more counts support this clone. This chain connects TRBV6-1 to TRBJ1-6, with D perhaps matching TRBD1 (5 bases). Germline V gene data show CDR1 as MNHNS and CDR2 as SASEGT. The length of the CDR3 is 16 residues. The V and J ends lost 4 bases and 2 bases respectively, with 12 bases between them. Written as DNA, the CDR3 is TGTGCCAGCAGTGTCGCCAGGGTCACCTATAATTCACCCCTCCACTTT. Its translation: CASSVARVTYNSPLHF.

J is TRBJ1-3 and V is TRBV25-1; TRBD1 agrees at 7 bases. Unmatched junction bases numbered 11, after V lost 4 bases and J lost 2 bases. The CDR3 totals 17 residues. Germline assignment: CDR1 MGHDK and CDR2 SYGVNS. The CDR3 bases are TGTGCCAGCAGTGCACGGCGGGGGAGGGGGCCTGGAAACACCATATATTTT. It is translated as CASSARRGRGPGNTIYF.

V usage is TRBV7-2 and J usage is TRBJ2-1, with 8 bases identical to TRBD1. The V and J ends lost 5 bases and 2 bases, in that order; junction bases with no gene match: 5. CDR3 length equals 15 residues. Germline values: CDR1 SGHTA, CDR2 FQGNSA. CDR3: CASSLDRAPYNEQFF. The CDR3 DNA is TGTGCCAGCAGCCTGGACAGGGCCCCCTACAATGAGCAGTTCTTC.

Comment on this clone: The sample has other DNA sequences that encode this CDR3 too. DNA for the CDR3: TGTGCCTGGGGGAGGGGGTACTACGAGCAGTACTTC. Translated: CAWGRGYYEQYF. This sequence joins TRBV30 and TRBJ2-7; a possible D gene is TRBD2 (7 bases). The CDR3 is 12 residues long. The V and J ends lost 5 bases and 3 bases respectively, with 11 bases between them. Germline CDR1 GTSNPN, CDR2 SVGIG (reference sequence).

The V call is TRBV29-1, the J call TRBJ2-1; TRBD2 might be the D (5 bases). Trimming took 6 bases from V and 6 from J, leaving 12 bases between them. CDR1 and CDR2 from the germline V gene are SQVTM and ANQGSEA. This CDR3 is built from 12 residues. In DNA, the CDR3 is TGCAGCGTCGACTCCGGGGTCAATGAGCAGTTCTTC. Its protein product is CSVDSGVNEQFF.